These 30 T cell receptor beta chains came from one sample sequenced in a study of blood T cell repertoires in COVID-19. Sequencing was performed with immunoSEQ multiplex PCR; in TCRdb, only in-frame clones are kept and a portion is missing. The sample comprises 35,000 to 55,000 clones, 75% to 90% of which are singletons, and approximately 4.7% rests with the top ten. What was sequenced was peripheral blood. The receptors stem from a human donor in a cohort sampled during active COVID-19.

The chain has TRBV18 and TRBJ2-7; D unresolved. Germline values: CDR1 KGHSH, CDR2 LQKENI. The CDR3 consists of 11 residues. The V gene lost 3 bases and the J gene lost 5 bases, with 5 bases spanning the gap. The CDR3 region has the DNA TGTGCCAGCTCACCCTCGGACGAGCAGTACTTC. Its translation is CASSPSDEQYF.

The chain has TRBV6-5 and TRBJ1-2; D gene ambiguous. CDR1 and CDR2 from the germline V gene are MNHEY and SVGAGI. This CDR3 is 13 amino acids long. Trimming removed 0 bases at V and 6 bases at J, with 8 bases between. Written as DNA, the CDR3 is TGTGCCAGCAGTTACTCGTCGGGGAATGGCTACACCTTC. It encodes CASSYSSGNGYTF.

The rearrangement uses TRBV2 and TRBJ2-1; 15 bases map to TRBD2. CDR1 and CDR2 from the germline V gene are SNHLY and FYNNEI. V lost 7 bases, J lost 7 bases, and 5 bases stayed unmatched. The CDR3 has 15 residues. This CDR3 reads CASIPGTSGRNEQFF. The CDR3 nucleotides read TGTGCCAGCATACCCGGGACTAGCGGGAGGAATGAGCAGTTCTTC.

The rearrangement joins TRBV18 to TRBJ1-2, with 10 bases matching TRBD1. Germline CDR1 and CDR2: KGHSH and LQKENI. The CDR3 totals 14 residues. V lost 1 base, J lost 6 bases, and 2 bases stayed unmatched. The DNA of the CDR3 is TGTGCCAGCTCACCACGTGGGACAGGGGATGGCTACACCTTC. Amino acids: CASSPRGTGDGYTF.

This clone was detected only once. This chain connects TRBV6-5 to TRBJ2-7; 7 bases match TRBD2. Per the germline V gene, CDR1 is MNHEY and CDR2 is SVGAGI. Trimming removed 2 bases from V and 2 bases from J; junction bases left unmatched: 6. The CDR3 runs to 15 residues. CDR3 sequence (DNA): TGTGCCAGCAGTTACAATAGCGGGTCTACCTACGAGCAGTACTTC. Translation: CASSYNSGSTYEQYF.

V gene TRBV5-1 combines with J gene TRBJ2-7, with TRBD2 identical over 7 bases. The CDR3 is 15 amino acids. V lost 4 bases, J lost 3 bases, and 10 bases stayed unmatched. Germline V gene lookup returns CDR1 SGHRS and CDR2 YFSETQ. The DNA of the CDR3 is TGCGCCAGCAGCCTCGGGGGGAGCGGGGACTACGAGCAGTACTTC. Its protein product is CASSLGGSGDYEQYF.

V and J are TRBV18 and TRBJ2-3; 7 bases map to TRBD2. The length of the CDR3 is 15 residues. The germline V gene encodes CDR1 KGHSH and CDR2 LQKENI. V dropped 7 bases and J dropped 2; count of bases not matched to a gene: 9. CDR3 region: CASFDGGRVTDTQYF. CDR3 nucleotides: TGTGCCAGCTTCGACGGTGGGAGGGTCACAGATACGCAGTATTTT.

The CDR3 region has the DNA TGCGCCAGCAGCCAAGTTCAAGGACAGGGATACTATGGCTACACCTTC. It is translated as CASSQVQGQGYYGYTF. The rearrangement uses TRBV4-1 and TRBJ1-2; 8 nucleotides line up with TRBD1. Germline values: CDR1 MGHRA, CDR2 YSYEKL. V shed 1 base and J 3 bases; nucleotides not matched to a gene: 7. The CDR3 consists of 16 residues.

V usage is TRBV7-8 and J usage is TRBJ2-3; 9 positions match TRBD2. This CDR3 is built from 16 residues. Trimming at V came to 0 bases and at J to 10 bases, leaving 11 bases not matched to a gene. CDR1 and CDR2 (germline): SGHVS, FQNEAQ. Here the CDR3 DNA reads TGTGCCAGCAGCTTAGCGCCGCCTAGCGGGATTGCGGCGCAGTATTTT. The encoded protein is CASSLAPPSGIAAQYF.

The CDR3 loop is CASSQHLYEQYF. Here the CDR3 DNA reads TGTGCCAGCAGTCAACATCTCTACGAGCAGTACTTC. The genes are TRBV2 and TRBJ2-7, with D unresolved. This CDR3 comprises 12 residues. Trimming removed 5 bases at V and 3 bases at J, with 8 bases between. Germline CDR1 reads SNHLY; CDR2 reads FYNNEI.

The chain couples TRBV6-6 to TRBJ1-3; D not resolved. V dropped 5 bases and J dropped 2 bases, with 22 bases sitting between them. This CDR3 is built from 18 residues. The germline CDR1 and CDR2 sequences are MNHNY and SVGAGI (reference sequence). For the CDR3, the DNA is TGTGCCAGCAGTCCCTTTACCCTTCGGGGAAAGGCTGGAAACACCATATATTTT. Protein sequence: CASSPFTLRGKAGNTIYF.

CDR3 residues: CASSITSGKETQYF. The CDR3 nucleotides read TGTGCCAGTAGTATAACTAGCGGAAAAGAGACCCAGTACTTC. The chain combines TRBV19 with TRBJ2-5; TRBD2 agrees at 8 bases. This CDR3 region has 14 residues. The V and J ends lost 2 bases and 3 bases, in that order; junction bases with no gene match: 2. CDR1 and CDR2 (germline): LNHDA, SQIVND (reference sequence).

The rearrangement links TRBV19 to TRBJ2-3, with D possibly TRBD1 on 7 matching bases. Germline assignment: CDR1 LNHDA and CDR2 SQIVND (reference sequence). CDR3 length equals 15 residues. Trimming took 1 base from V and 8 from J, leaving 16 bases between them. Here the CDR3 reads CASSIGFRQGGTQYF. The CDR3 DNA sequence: TGTGCCAGTAGTATAGGGTTTCGACAGGGAGGTACGCAGTATTTT.

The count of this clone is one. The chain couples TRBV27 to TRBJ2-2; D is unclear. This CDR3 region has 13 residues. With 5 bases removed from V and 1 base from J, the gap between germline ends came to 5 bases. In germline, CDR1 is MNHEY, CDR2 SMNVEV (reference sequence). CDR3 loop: CASSPGNTGELFF. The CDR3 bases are TGTGCCAGCAGTCCGGGGAACACCGGGGAGCTGTTTTTT.

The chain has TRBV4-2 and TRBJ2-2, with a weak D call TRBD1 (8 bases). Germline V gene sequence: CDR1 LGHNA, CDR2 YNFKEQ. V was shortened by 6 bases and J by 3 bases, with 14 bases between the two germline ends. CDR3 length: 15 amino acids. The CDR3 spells CASSPTGGDTGELFF. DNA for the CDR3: TGTGCCAGCAGTCCTACAGGGGGGGACACCGGGGAGCTGTTTTTT.

CDR3: CASSRDRPYEQYF. The CDR3 region has the DNA TGCGCCAGCAGCCGGGACAGACCCTACGAGCAGTACTTC. This rearrangement joins TRBV5-1 to TRBJ2-7; 7 bases agree with TRBD1. The CDR3 extends over 13 amino acids. Germline assignment: CDR1 SGHRS and CDR2 YFSETQ. V shed 4 bases, J shed 2 bases, and the junction held 3 bases outside the gene matches. Combining the CDR3 with reference TRBV5-1 and TRBJ2-7 gives the whole variable domain KAGVTQTPRYLIKTRGQQVTLSCSPISGHRSVSWYQQTPGQGLQFLFEYFSETQRNKGNFPGRFSGRQFSNSRSEMNVSTLELGDSALYLCASSRDRPYEQYFGPGTRLTVT.

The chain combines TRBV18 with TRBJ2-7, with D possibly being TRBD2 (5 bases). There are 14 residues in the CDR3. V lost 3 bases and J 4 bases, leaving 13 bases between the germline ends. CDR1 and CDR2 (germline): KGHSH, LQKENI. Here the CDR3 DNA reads TGTGCCAGCTCACCCATTCCGGGGATTTACGAGCAGTACTTC. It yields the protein CASSPIPGIYEQYF.

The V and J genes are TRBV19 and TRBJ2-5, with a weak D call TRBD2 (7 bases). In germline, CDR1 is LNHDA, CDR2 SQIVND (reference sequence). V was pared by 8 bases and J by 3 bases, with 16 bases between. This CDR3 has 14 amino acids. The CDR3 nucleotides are TGTGCCAGTCGAGTCCAAGGGGGGGAAGAGACCCAGTACTTC. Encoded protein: CASRVQGGEETQYF.

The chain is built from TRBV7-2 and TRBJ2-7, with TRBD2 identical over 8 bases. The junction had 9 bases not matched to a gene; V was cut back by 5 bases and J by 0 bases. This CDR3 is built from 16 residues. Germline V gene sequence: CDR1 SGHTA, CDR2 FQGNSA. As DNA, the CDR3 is TGTGCCAGCAGCCTTAGCGGGGACTTCTCCTCCTACGAGCAGTACTTC. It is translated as CASSLSGDFSSYEQYF.

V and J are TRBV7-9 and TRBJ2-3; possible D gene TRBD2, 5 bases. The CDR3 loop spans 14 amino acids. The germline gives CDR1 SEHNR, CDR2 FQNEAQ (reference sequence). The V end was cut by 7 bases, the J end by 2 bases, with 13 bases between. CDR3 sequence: CASTNEGSTDTQYF. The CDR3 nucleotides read TGTGCCAGCACCAACGAGGGTTCCACAGATACGCAGTATTTT.

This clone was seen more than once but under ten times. The CDR3 spells CASSRTGTSGRVNTGELFF. The CDR3 DNA is TGTGCCAGCAGCCGGACCGGGACTAGCGGGAGAGTGAACACCGGGGAGCTGTTTTTT. The J gene is TRBJ2-2, the V gene TRBV3-1 (or the pseudogene TRBV3-2); TRBD2 matches at 14 bases. Trimming removed 4 bases from V and 1 base from J; junction bases left unmatched: 8. Looked up from germline, CDR1 is LGHDT and CDR2 is YNNKEL (reference sequence). The CDR3 covers 19 residues.

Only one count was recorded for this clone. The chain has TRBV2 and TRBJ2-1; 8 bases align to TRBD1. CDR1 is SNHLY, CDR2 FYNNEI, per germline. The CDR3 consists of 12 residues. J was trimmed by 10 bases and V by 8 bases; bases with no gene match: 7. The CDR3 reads CASQGAPNEQFF. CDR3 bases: TGTGCCAGCCAGGGGGCCCCTAACGAGCAGTTCTTC.

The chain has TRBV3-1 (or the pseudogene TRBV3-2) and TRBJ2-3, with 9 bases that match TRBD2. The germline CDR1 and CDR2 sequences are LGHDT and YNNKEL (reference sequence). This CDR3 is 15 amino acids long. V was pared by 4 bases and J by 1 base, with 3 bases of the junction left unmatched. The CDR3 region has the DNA TGTGCCAGCAGCCCTAGCGGGATTCGCACAGATACGCAGTATTTT. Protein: CASSPSGIRTDTQYF.

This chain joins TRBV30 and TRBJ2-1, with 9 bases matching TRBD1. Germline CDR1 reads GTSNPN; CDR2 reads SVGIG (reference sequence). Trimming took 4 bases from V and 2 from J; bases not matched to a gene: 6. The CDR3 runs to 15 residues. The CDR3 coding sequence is TGTGCCTGGATCCCCGGGACAGGGCCCTACAATGAGCAGTTCTTC. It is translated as CAWIPGTGPYNEQFF.

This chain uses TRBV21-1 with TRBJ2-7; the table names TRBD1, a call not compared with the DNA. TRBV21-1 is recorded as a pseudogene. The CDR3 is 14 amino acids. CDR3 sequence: CASSKEVSTYEQYF. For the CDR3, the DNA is TGTGCCAGCAGCAAAGAAGTCAGTACCTACGAGCAGTACTTC.

This CDR3 reads CAWSGTAPETQYF. CDR3 sequence (DNA): TGTGCCTGGAGTGGGACAGCCCCGGAGACCCAGTACTTC. The chain links TRBV30 to TRBJ2-5; possibly TRBD1 for D (6 bases). The CDR3 runs 13 residues. Between the trimmed V and J ends, which lost 1 base and 5 bases, there was a span of 11 bases. Germline V gene lookup returns CDR1 GTSNPN and CDR2 SVGIG (reference sequence).

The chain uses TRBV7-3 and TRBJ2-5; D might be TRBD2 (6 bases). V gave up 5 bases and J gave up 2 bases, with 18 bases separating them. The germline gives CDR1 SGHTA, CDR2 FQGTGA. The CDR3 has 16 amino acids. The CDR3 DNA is TGTGCCAGCAGCCGCGGGGTGGGGCGGGAACAAGAGACCCAGTACTTC. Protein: CASSRGVGREQETQYF.

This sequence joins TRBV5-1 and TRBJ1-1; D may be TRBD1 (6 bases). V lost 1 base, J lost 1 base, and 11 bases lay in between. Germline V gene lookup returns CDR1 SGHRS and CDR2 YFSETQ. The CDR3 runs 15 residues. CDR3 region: CASSLIRGANTEAFF. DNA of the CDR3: TGCGCCAGCAGCTTGATCAGGGGAGCGAACACTGAAGCTTTCTTT.

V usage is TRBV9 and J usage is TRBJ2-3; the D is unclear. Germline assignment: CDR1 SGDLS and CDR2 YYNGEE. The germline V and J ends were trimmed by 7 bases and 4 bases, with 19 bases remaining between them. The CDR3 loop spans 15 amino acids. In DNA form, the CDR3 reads TGTGCCAGCGCCCGGGTAGGCACACTGGCAGATACGCAGTATTTT. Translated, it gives CASARVGTLADTQYF. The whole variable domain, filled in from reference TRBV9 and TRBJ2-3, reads DSGVTQTPKHLITATGQRVTLRCSPRSGDLSVYWYQQSLDQGLQFLIQYYNGEERAKGNILERFSAQQFPDLHSELNLSSLELGDSALYFCASARVGTLADTQYFGPGTRLTVL.

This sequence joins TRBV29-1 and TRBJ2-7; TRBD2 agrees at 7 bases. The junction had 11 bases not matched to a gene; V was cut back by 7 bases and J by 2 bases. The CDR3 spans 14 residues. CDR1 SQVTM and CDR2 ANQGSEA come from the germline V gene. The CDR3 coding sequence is TGCAGCGCCGTACTAGCGATATCTACCTACGAGCAGTACTTC. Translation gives CSAVLAISTYEQYF.